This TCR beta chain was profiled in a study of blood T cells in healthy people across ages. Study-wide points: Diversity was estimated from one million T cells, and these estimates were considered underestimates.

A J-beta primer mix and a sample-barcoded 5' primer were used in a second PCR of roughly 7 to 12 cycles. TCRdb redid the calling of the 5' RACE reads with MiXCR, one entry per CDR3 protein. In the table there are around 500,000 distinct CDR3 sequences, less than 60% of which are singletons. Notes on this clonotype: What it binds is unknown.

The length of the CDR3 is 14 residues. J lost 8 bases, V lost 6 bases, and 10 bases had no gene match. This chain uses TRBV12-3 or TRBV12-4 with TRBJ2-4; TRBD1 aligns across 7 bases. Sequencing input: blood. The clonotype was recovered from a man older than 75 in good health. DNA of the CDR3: TGTGCCAGCAGATTGACAGGGTTAACAGACATTCAGTACTTC. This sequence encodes CASRLTGLTDIQYF.